The 9 T cell receptor beta chains in this list originate from one sample, sequenced in a study of human T cells and chemical hapten exposure. TCRdb passed the RACE reads through MiXCR, listing each CDR3 protein once. The top ten hold 2% to 2.5% of the sample, which has approximately 80,000 distinct CDR3 sequences, roughly 10% seen once. Time point given: patch test 2, 6 weeks after DPC sensitization. The treatment is: therapeutic diphenylcyclopropenone sensitization with weekly scalp DPC. The source was whole blood, collected in connection with sensitization to the hapten diphenylcyclopropenone (DPC). The receptors stem from a woman aged 25 to 39 with alopecia areata. Some clones in this sample may be carry-over from other donors' samples.

This clonotype was detected many times. The chain carries TRBV20-1 and TRBJ2-1; 8 nucleotides align to TRBD2. CDR3 length: 14 residues. CDR1 is DFQATT, CDR2 SNEGSKA, per germline (reference sequence). The junction had 7 bases not matched to a gene; V was cut back by 2 bases and J by 7 bases. CDR3 amino acids: CSARPGLGGNEQFF. The CDR3 region has the DNA TGCAGTGCTAGACCGGGACTAGGAGGGAATGAGCAGTTCTTC.

This clonotype was found many times. This chain uses TRBV12-3 or TRBV12-4 with TRBJ1-1; D call uncertain. The CDR3 runs 13 residues. V was shortened by 3 bases and J by 4 bases, with 9 bases between the two germline ends. The CDR3 DNA reads TGTGCCAGCAGTTTTGCTTGGGGCACTGAAGCTTTCTTT. Amino acids: CASSFAWGTEAFF.

This clonotype was seen at least ten times. The V gene is TRBV15, the J gene TRBJ1-2; 12 nucleotides line up with TRBD1. The trim removed 3 bases at V and 3 bases at J, leaving 8 bases unmatched. CDR3 size: 17 residues. In germline, CDR1 is LNHNV, CDR2 YYDKDF (reference sequence). The CDR3 loop reads CATSSRDRGRGDYGYTF. The CDR3 DNA follows: TGTGCCACCAGCAGCCGGGACAGGGGGCGCGGGGACTATGGCTACACCTTC.

This chain joins TRBV11-3 and TRBJ2-1; no reliable D call. The V gene lost 6 bases and the J gene lost 10 bases, with 10 bases spanning the gap. The CDR3 has 11 amino acids. CDR1 is SGHNT, CDR2 YENEEA, per germline. The CDR3: CASSSMGEQFF. DNA of the CDR3: TGTGCCAGCAGTTCCATGGGGGAGCAGTTCTTC.

The chain uses TRBV4-3 and TRBJ2-1; 8 bases agree with TRBD2. CDR1 and CDR2 (germline): LGHNA, YSLEER. The CDR3 loop spans 13 amino acids. V lost 0 bases and J lost 12; bases outside the gene matches: 4. CDR3 sequence reads: CASSQDWSGRQFF. In DNA form, the CDR3 reads TGCGCCAGCAGCCAAGATTGGAGCGGGAGGCAGTTCTTC.

This chain joins TRBV13 and TRBJ2-7; the D is unclear. Trimming pared 5 bases from V and 0 bases from J, leaving 8 bases between. This CDR3 is built from 13 residues. The germline CDR1 and CDR2 sequences are PRHDT and FYEKMQ (reference sequence). The chain's CDR3 is CASSAESSYEQYF. The CDR3 DNA sequence: TGTGCCAGCAGCGCCGAATCCTCCTACGAGCAGTACTTC.

Ten or more counts support this clonotype. V usage is TRBV6-2 or TRBV6-3 and J usage is TRBJ1-5; D not certain. Germline-derived CDR1 and CDR2 are MNHEY and SVGEGT. Trimming pared 0 bases from V and 0 bases from J, leaving 15 bases between. The CDR3 contains 18 residues. The CDR3 spells CASSYSKSRRYSNQPQHF. Written as DNA, the CDR3 is TGTGCCAGCAGTTACTCGAAGAGTCGCAGGTATAGCAATCAGCCCCAGCATTTT.

This clonotype was seen repeatedly, ten times or more. CDR3 region: CASSRTGPNTEAFF. DNA of the CDR3: TGTGCCAGCAGCCGGACAGGCCCGAACACTGAAGCTTTCTTT. The chain links TRBV7-9 to TRBJ1-1, with TRBD1 identical over 7 bases. Germline V gene sequence: CDR1 SEHNR, CDR2 FQNEAQ (reference sequence). CDR3 length: 14 residues. Trimming at V came to 5 bases and at J to 1 base, leaving 4 bases not matched to a gene.

The chain combines TRBV13 with TRBJ1-1; D is ambiguous. From germline, CDR1 is PRHDT and CDR2 FYEKMQ (reference sequence). The CDR3 covers 13 residues. The V end lost 5 bases, the J end lost 3 bases, and 10 bases lay between the germline ends. This CDR3 is CASSPVRHTEAFF. In nucleotides, the CDR3 is TGTGCCAGCAGCCCCGTACGGCACACTGAAGCTTTCTTT.